The 32 T cell receptor beta chains presented below share a single source sample, sequenced in a study of blood T cell repertoires in COVID-19. Method: immunoSEQ multiplex PCR; TCRdb's copy keeps in-frame clones and lacks some. Among roughly 200,000 clones listed, about 85% were seen once. The specimen was PBMCs or T cells enriched from blood (not recorded which). The source is a woman aged 25 to 39 who had recovered from COVID-19.

This chain uses TRBV6-2 or TRBV6-3 with TRBJ2-1; 11 bases line up with TRBD1. The CDR3 spans 16 residues. V lost 2 bases to trimming and J lost 4 bases; unmatched junction nucleotides: 4. CDR1 is MNHEY, CDR2 SVGEGT, per germline. The CDR3 region is CASSYGRDRGYNEQFF. The CDR3 nucleotides are TGTGCCAGCAGTTACGGACGGGACAGGGGGTACAATGAGCAGTTCTTC.

This sequence joins TRBV6-1 and TRBJ1-2; D call uncertain. The CDR3 is 15 residues long. CDR1 MNHNS and CDR2 SASEGT come from the germline V gene. V was clipped by 2 bases and J by 2 bases, with 12 bases between them. CDR3 sequence (DNA): TGTGCCAGCAGTGAATGGGCATCGCCAAACTATGGCTACACCTTC. Its translation is CASSEWASPNYGYTF.

V and J are TRBV4-3 and TRBJ2-7; D call uncertain. The CDR3 totals 15 residues. The V gene's germline CDR1 is LGHNA and CDR2 YSLEER. V was cut by 0 bases and J by 1 base, with 10 bases left in between. CDR3 DNA: TGCGCCAGCAGCCAAGAGGAGACGGGTTCCTACGAGCAGTACTTC. It codes for CASSQEETGSYEQYF.

The gene calls are TRBV11-3 and TRBJ1-2; no reliable D call. Germline CDR1 is SGHNT and CDR2 is YENEEA. V was cut by 3 bases and J by 4 bases, with 9 bases left in between. The CDR3 runs to 13 residues. The CDR3 region has the DNA TGTGCCAGCAGCTTTGCAAGAGGCTATGGCTACACCTTC. Its translation is CASSFARGYGYTF.

The chain is built from TRBV4-1 and TRBJ1-2; a weak D match, TRBD1 (5 bases). This CDR3 contains 15 residues. V was clipped by 0 bases and J by 2 bases, with 10 bases between them. CDR1 and CDR2 from the germline V gene are MGHRA and YSYEKL. The CDR3 DNA reads TGCGCCAGCAGCCAAGATTCAGGGCAGAACTATGGCTACACCTTC. Translated: CASSQDSGQNYGYTF.

This clone was seen only once. The chain carries TRBV6-2 or TRBV6-3 and TRBJ2-5; weak D call: TRBD1 (6 bases). Per germline, CDR1 MNHEY and CDR2 SVGEGT. The CDR3 is made up of 14 amino acids. The V end was cut by 5 bases, the J end by 5 bases, with 15 bases between. The CDR3 nucleotides are TGTGCCAGCAGTAGGACAGTATTAACGGAGACCCAGTACTTC. It codes for CASSRTVLTETQYF.

The rearrangement joins TRBV6-4 to TRBJ1-2; a weak D match, TRBD1 (5 bases). The CDR3 has 18 amino acids. CDR1 and CDR2 from the germline V gene are MRHNA and SNTAGT. V dropped 0 bases and J dropped 0 bases, with 17 bases sitting between them. CDR3: CASSDSQSGQKTNYGYTF. The CDR3 DNA is TGTGCCAGCAGTGACTCGCAGTCAGGGCAGAAAACTAACTATGGCTACACCTTC.

CDR3 sequence: CASSWTSGASTDTQYF. The CDR3 DNA is TGTGCCAGCAGCTGGACTAGCGGGGCGAGCACAGATACGCAGTATTTT. The chain employs TRBV7-9 and TRBJ2-3; TRBD2 agrees at 12 bases. Germline assignment: CDR1 SEHNR and CDR2 FQNEAQ (reference sequence). Trimming removed 4 bases from V and 0 bases from J; junction bases left unmatched: 2. The CDR3 is 16 residues long.

The table lists this clone with a few counts. The V gene is TRBV3-1 (or the pseudogene TRBV3-2), the J gene TRBJ1-3; D is possibly TRBD1 (6 bases). The CDR3 contains 16 residues. Trimming pared 1 base from V and 3 bases from J, leaving 13 bases between. The germline V gene has CDR1 LGHDT and CDR2 YNNKEL (reference sequence). The CDR3 DNA reads as TGTGCCAGCAGCCAAGGGGTCCAGGGGAGTGGAAACACCATATATTTT. Translating gives CASSQGVQGSGNTIYF.

CDR3 nucleotide sequence: TGTGCCAGCGCCGGGACAACTAATGAAAAACTGTTTTTT. Translation: CASAGTTNEKLFF. The genes are TRBV6-5 and TRBJ1-4; D is unclear. V lost 8 bases and J 0 bases, leaving 7 bases between the germline ends. CDR3 length equals 13 residues. Germline assignment: CDR1 MNHEY and CDR2 SVGAGI.

In regard to this clone: Other DNA sequences of this sample code for an identical CDR3. The V call is TRBV7-2, the J call TRBJ1-6; no firm D call. Germline CDR1 SGHTA, CDR2 FQGNSA. This CDR3 has 13 residues. V lost 1 base and J 6 bases, leaving 4 bases between the germline ends. The CDR3 region has the DNA TGTGCCAGCAGCTTAGGGGCTAATTCACCCCTCCACTTT. Its protein product is CASSLGANSPLHF.

CDR3 region: CASSIESRAGNTIYF. CDR3 in DNA: TGTGCCAGTAGTATAGAAAGTCGAGCGGGAAACACCATATATTTT. This chain connects TRBV19 to TRBJ1-3; D is unresolved. The germline V and J ends were trimmed by 0 bases and 4 bases, with 10 bases remaining between them. The CDR3 totals 15 residues. Germline V gene data show CDR1 as LNHDA and CDR2 as SQIVND (reference sequence).

This clone was seen only once. The CDR3 coding sequence is TGTGCCAGCAGCCCACGGGACAGCTCTGGGGCCAACGTCCTGACTTTC. Protein sequence: CASSPRDSSGANVLTF. The chain combines TRBV7-9 with TRBJ2-6, with 7 bases lining up with TRBD1. Trimming took 5 bases from V and 0 from J; bases not matched to a gene: 4. The CDR3 loop spans 16 amino acids. Germline V gene sequence: CDR1 SEHNR, CDR2 FQNEAQ (reference sequence).

This rearrangement joins TRBV4-3 to TRBJ2-1; TRBD1 might be the D (6 bases). Germline V gives CDR1 LGHNA, CDR2 YSLEER. The ends were cut back, 0 bases at V and 3 bases at J, with 12 bases in the middle. CDR3 length equals 16 residues. The CDR3 DNA reads as TGCGCCAGCAGCCAAGATAGCAGGGGAGACTACAATGAGCAGTTCTTC. This encodes CASSQDSRGDYNEQFF.

The gene calls are TRBV3-1 (or the pseudogene TRBV3-2) and TRBJ1-1, with 10 bases that match TRBD1. This CDR3 comprises 19 residues. Germline V gene sequence: CDR1 LGHDT, CDR2 YNNKEL (reference sequence). After removal of 0 bases from V and 3 bases from J, the junction contained 13 bases not matched to a gene. In nucleotides, the CDR3 is TGTGCCAGCAGCCAAGAGACAGGGGGCATATTAGGGAGCTACACTGAAGCTTTCTTT. Protein sequence: CASSQETGGILGSYTEAFF.

The chain couples TRBV27 to TRBJ2-3; a possible D gene is TRBD1 (6 bases). Trimming pared 8 bases from V and 2 bases from J, leaving 11 bases between. From germline, CDR1 is MNHEY and CDR2 SMNVEV (reference sequence). CDR3 length: 13 residues. CDR3 in amino acids: CASGTRFTDTQYF. As DNA, the CDR3 is TGTGCCAGCGGGACACGATTCACAGATACGCAGTATTTT.

The chain is built from TRBV7-8 and TRBJ1-3; TRBD1 might be the D (5 bases). Germline loops: CDR1 SGHVS, CDR2 FQNEAQ. The CDR3 spans 15 residues. The germline V and J ends were trimmed by 4 bases and 1 base, with 11 bases remaining between them. The CDR3 reads CASSSGGGSGNTIYF. The CDR3, as DNA: TGTGCCAGCAGCTCCGGGGGAGGTTCTGGAAACACCATATATTTT.

The chain is built from TRBV5-6 and TRBJ1-4; the match to TRBD1 covers 7 bases. Unmatched junction bases numbered 4, after V lost 4 bases and J lost 7 bases. This CDR3 is 13 amino acids long. Germline lookup yields CDR1 SGHDT and CDR2 YYEEEE. This CDR3 is CASSPTGSEKLFF. The CDR3 bases are TGTGCCAGCAGCCCGACAGGGTCTGAAAAACTGTTTTTT.

This clone showed up just a few times. The chain links TRBV7-2 to TRBJ2-2, with D unresolved. V lost 5 bases, J lost 6 bases, and 13 bases lay in between. Per the germline V gene, CDR1 is SGHTA and CDR2 is FQGNSA. The CDR3 consists of 14 residues. The DNA of the CDR3 is TGTGCCAGCAGCGCCACCCGAGCGTCCGGGGAGCTGTTTTTT. Translated, it gives CASSATRASGELFF. The variable domain in full, completed from reference TRBV7-2 and TRBJ2-2, reads GAGVSQSPSNKVTEKGKDVELRCDPISGHTALYWYRQSLGQGLEFLIYFQGNSAPDKSGLPSDRFSAERTGGSVSTLTIQRTQQEDSAVYLCASSATRASGELFFGEGSRLTVL.

This clone was observed a single time. This chain uses TRBV27 with TRBJ2-6; TRBD2 matches 7 bases. Germline values: CDR1 MNHEY, CDR2 SMNVEV (reference sequence). Trimming at V came to 0 bases and at J to 2 bases, leaving 7 bases not matched to a gene. CDR3 length: 18 amino acids. The CDR3 DNA is TGTGCCAGCAGTTTATCCCCCGTCCGGGAGGCTGGGGCCAACGTCCTGACTTTC. Protein: CASSLSPVREAGANVLTF. The full variable domain, its missing parts supplied by reference TRBV27 and TRBJ2-6, is EAQVTQNPRYLITVTGKKLTVTCSQNMNHEYMSWYRQDPGLGLRQIYYSMNVEVTDKGDVPEGYKVSRKEKRNFPLILESPSPNQTSLYFCASSLSPVREAGANVLTFGAGSRLTVL.

This rearrangement joins TRBV18 to TRBJ2-1; TRBD1 matches at 8 bases. With 5 bases clipped from V and 1 base from J, the junction kept 1 base outside the gene matches. In germline, CDR1 is KGHSH, CDR2 LQKENI. The CDR3 totals 14 residues. The DNA of the CDR3 is TGTGCCAGCTCAACAGGGGGTTCCTACAATGAGCAGTTCTTC. Residues: CASSTGGSYNEQFF.

This clone was detected only once. The CDR3 sequence: CASSYGQGNNQPQHF. In nucleotides, the CDR3 is TGTGCCAGTAGTTACGGACAGGGGAATAATCAGCCCCAGCATTTT. The rearrangement links TRBV19 to TRBJ1-5, with 9 bases matching TRBD1. Germline CDR1 LNHDA, CDR2 SQIVND (reference sequence). The CDR3 length is 15 residues. Trimming took 5 bases from V and 4 from J; bases not matched to a gene: 6.

The genes are TRBV19 and TRBJ1-5, with unresolved D. The CDR3 has 14 residues. CDR1 is LNHDA, CDR2 SQIVND, per germline (reference sequence). Trimming left V 7 bases short and J 0 bases short, with 10 bases between. The CDR3 reads CASTQVFSNQPQHF. The CDR3 coding sequence is TGTGCCAGTACTCAGGTTTTTAGCAATCAGCCCCAGCATTTT.

This clone occurred a few times. The V and J genes are TRBV19 and TRBJ2-1, with D perhaps matching TRBD1 (6 bases). This CDR3 has 14 residues. Germline CDR1 LNHDA, CDR2 SQIVND (reference sequence). V lost 10 bases and J lost 0, with 13 bases in between. This CDR3 is CATFRDTSYNEQFF. CDR3 nucleotides: TGTGCCACCTTCCGGGACACCTCCTACAATGAGCAGTTCTTC.

The gene calls are TRBV12-3 or TRBV12-4 and TRBJ1-1; D is ambiguous. The CDR3 is 13 amino acids. V was trimmed by 6 bases and J by 1 base, leaving 9 bases between them. The CDR3 sequence: CASRALSNTEAFF. The CDR3 DNA reads as TGTGCCAGCAGGGCCCTCTCGAACACTGAAGCTTTCTTT.

This chain connects TRBV5-1 to TRBJ2-4; D is perhaps TRBD1 (6 bases). The V end lost 3 bases, the J end lost 9 bases, and 22 bases lay between the germline ends. The CDR3 is made up of 16 amino acids. From germline, CDR1 is SGHRS and CDR2 YFSETQ. This chain's CDR3 is CASSSGDRLPRGIQYF. The CDR3 coding sequence is TGCGCCAGCAGCTCCGGTGACAGGCTCCCTCGAGGCATTCAGTACTTC.

The chain joins TRBV19 to TRBJ1-2; D is possibly TRBD1 (6 bases). Trimming took off 8 bases at V and 1 base at J, with 11 bases between the two ends. CDR1 is LNHDA, CDR2 SQIVND, per germline (reference sequence). The CDR3 totals 13 residues. The CDR3 bases are TGTGCCAGTGCTGGGACATATAACTATGGCTACACCTTC. It codes for CASAGTYNYGYTF. Full variable domain (remainder filled in from reference TRBV19 and TRBJ1-2): DGGITQSPKYLFRKEGQNVTLSCEQNLNHDAMYWYRQDPGQGLRLIYYSQIVNDFQKGDIAEGYSVSREKKESFPLTVTSAQKNPTAFYLCASAGTYNYGYTFGSGTRLTVV.

The chain employs TRBV24-1 and TRBJ2-3, with D perhaps matching TRBD2 (7 bases). V lost 4 bases and J lost 2, with 15 bases in between. The germline V gene has CDR1 KGHDR and CDR2 SFDVKD. The CDR3 has 16 amino acids. CDR3 DNA sequence: TGTGCCACCAGTGAAGGGCGGGGGCGATACACAGATACGCAGTATTTT. Its protein product is CATSEGRGRYTDTQYF.

The V and J genes are TRBV5-1 and TRBJ2-7; 8 positions match TRBD1. Losses at the gene ends were 4 bases for V and 2 bases for J; bases not matched to a gene: 8. The germline gives CDR1 SGHRS, CDR2 YFSETQ. The CDR3 sequence is 15 residues long. The CDR3 nucleotides read TGCGCCAGCAGCGTACAGGGGGGTTCAACCTACGAGCAGTACTTC. Its protein product is CASSVQGGSTYEQYF.

V is TRBV6-2 or TRBV6-3 and J is TRBJ1-2, with D unresolved. CDR1 is MNHEY and CDR2 is SVGEGT in the germline V gene. The CDR3 has 14 amino acids. Trimming cost V 3 bases and J 2 bases, with 10 bases left between them. The CDR3 DNA reads TGTGCCAGCAGTTATCGGGGTTCCAACTATGGCTACACCTTC. This gives the protein CASSYRGSNYGYTF.

This chain connects TRBV7-3 to TRBJ2-3; TRBD2 is a possible D gene (6 bases). Germline values: CDR1 SGHTA, CDR2 FQGTGA. This CDR3 has 13 residues. The V end was cut by 5 bases, the J end by 6 bases, with 12 bases between. CDR3 residues: CASSSRGTDTQYF. Written as DNA, the CDR3 is TGTGCCAGCAGCAGCCGGGGGACCGATACGCAGTATTTT. Full variable domain (remainder filled in from reference TRBV7-3 and TRBJ2-3): GAGVSQTPSNKVTEKGKYVELRCDPISGHTALYWYRQSLGQGPEFLIYFQGTGAADDSGLPNDRFFAVRPEGSVSTLKIQRTERGDSAVYLCASSSRGTDTQYFGPGTRLTVL.

This chain joins TRBV4-2 and TRBJ1-4; 9 bases are shared with TRBD1. There are 17 residues in the CDR3. Germline V CDR1 and CDR2: LGHNA, YNFKEQ. Unmatched junction bases numbered 9, after V lost 0 bases and J lost 7 bases. CDR3 region: CASSQEGPVDRGEKLFF. In nucleotides, the CDR3 is TGTGCCAGCAGCCAAGAAGGGCCCGTGGACAGGGGTGAAAAACTGTTTTTT.